A selection of T cell receptor beta chains follows, all from one sample in a study of T cell repertoires in cytomegalovirus infection. One entry per CDR3 protein results from TCRdb running MiXCR on the reads. The data contain almost 500,000 distinct CDR3 sequences, around 11% of them singletons. The sample was PBMCs. Receptors were obtained from a human donor in good health (CMV status not recorded). Some clones in this sample may be carry-over from other donors' samples. Each CDR3 is given with its conserved first and last residue. A D gene is named only where the DNA matches it firmly. Size is stated for part of the rows, as once, few or many counts, or as a class when the clone is expanded.

CSAPGTASGYNEQFF	TGCAGTGCGCCCGGGACTGCCAGTGGCTACAATGAGCAGTTCTTC	many	.	TRBV20-1	TRBJ2-1
CASSSLGDGGNIQYF	TGTGCCAGCAGTTCTCTAGGGGACGGCGGAAACATTCAGTACTTC	many	.	TRBV12-3/TRBV12-4	TRBJ2-4
CASSRSRSGFYEQYF	TGTGCCAGCAGCCGAAGTCGGTCCGGGTTCTACGAGCAGTACTTC	many	.	TRBV7-8	TRBJ2-7
CASHAGGNYGYTF	TGTGCCAGCCATGCGGGGGGTAACTATGGCTACACCTTC	.	.	TRBV2	TRBJ1-2
CASSFFANTGELFF	TGTGCCAGCAGTTTCTTCGCGAACACCGGGGAGCTGTTTTTT	many	.	TRBV12-3/TRBV12-4	TRBJ2-2
CASSLLKRGDSYEQYF	TGTGCCAGCAGCTTATTGAAGCGGGGGGACTCCTACGAGCAGTACTTC	many	TRBD2	TRBV11-2	TRBJ2-7
CAAGGGRKSYEQYF	TGTGCCGCGGGGGGGGGGCGCAAAAGTTACGAGCAGTACTTC	.	TRBD2	TRBV25-1	TRBJ2-7
CASSFEASGNTIYF	TGTGCCAGCAGTTTTGAGGCGTCCGGAAACACCATATATTTT	few	.	TRBV6-5	TRBJ1-3
CASSRTGEGTAFF	TGTGCCAGCAGCAGGACGGGGGAGGGTACGGCTTTCTTT	.	.	TRBV11-2	TRBJ1-1
CSVRREGGTQYF	TGCAGCGTCAGGAGGGAGGGCGGGACCCAGTACTTC	many	TRBD2	TRBV29-1	TRBJ2-5
CASSLGSRDNSPLHF	TGTGCCAGCAGCTTAGGAAGTCGGGACAATTCACCCCTCCACTTT	many	.	TRBV7-2	TRBJ1-6
CSATQGDRGESEQFF	TGCAGTGCCACTCAAGGGGACAGGGGGGAGAGTGAGCAGTTCTTC	many	TRBD1	TRBV20-1	TRBJ2-1
CASSSSRAGVEAFF	TGTGCCAGCAGCTCATCCCGGGCGGGCGTTGAAGCTTTCTTT	many	.	TRBV11-2	TRBJ1-1
CASSEAQYSYTGELFF	TGTGCCAGCAGTGAAGCGCAATATTCCTACACCGGGGAGCTGTTTTTT	.	.	TRBV6-1	TRBJ2-2
CASSLIAANTDTQYF	TGTGCCAGCAGCTTAATAGCGGCTAACACAGATACGCAGTATTTT	many	.	TRBV7-3	TRBJ2-3
CASSLLPGTGHEQYF	TGTGCCAGCAGTTTATTACCCGGGACAGGGCACGAGCAGTACTTC	few	TRBD1	TRBV28	TRBJ2-7
CASSRAGVAREQYF	TGTGCCAGCAGCCGAGCGGGAGTAGCACGAGAGCAGTACTTC	many	TRBD2	TRBV28	TRBJ2-7
CASSPKMRVSETQYF	TGTGCCAGCAGCCCGAAGATGAGGGTTTCGGAGACCCAGTACTTC	many	.	TRBV7-9	TRBJ2-5
CASSYGQGNYGYTF	TGTGCCAGCAGTTACGGACAGGGGAACTATGGCTACACCTTC	.	TRBD1	TRBV6-6	TRBJ1-2
CASSPDWGDTQYF	TGTGCCAGCAGCCCCGACTGGGGGGATACGCAGTATTTT	few	.	TRBV9	TRBJ2-3
CASTPPQFTMNTEAFF	TGTGCCAGCACCCCCCCCCAGTTTACTATGAACACTGAAGCTTTCTTT	many	.	TRBV5-6	TRBJ1-1
CSVGIYEQFF	TGCAGCGTTGGTATATATGAGCAGTTCTTC	.	.	TRBV29-1	TRBJ2-1
CASSRDRDSYGYTF	TGTGCCAGCAGCCGGGACAGGGATAGCTATGGCTACACCTTC	.	TRBD1	TRBV5-6	TRBJ1-2
CASSVSPGQEKQETQYF	TGTGCCAGCAGCGTTTCGCCGGGACAGGAAAAACAAGAGACCCAGTACTTC	few	TRBD1	TRBV9	TRBJ2-5
CASSGQGAPAFF	TGTGCCAGCAGTGGACAGGGGGCCCCGGCTTTCTTT	many	TRBD1	TRBV28	TRBJ1-1
CSAGDTSYEQYF	TGCAGTGCTGGGGACACTTCCTACGAGCAGTACTTC	.	.	TRBV20-1	TRBJ2-7
CASSLVEGVWEKLFF	TGTGCCAGCAGCTTAGTTGAGGGCGTATGGGAAAAACTGTTTTTT	many	.	TRBV7-2	TRBJ1-4
CASSTFPTSGIRKTQYF	TGTGCCAGCAGCACCTTTCCGACTAGCGGGATAAGGAAGACCCAGTACTTC	.	TRBD2	TRBV7-9	TRBJ2-5
CASSIIGQNYGYTF	TGTGCCAGTAGTATCATCGGACAGAACTATGGCTACACCTTC	many	.	TRBV19	TRBJ1-2
CSARDFSGLAGGPGNIQYF	TGCAGTGCTAGAGATTTCTCTGGGCTAGCGGGGGGGCCGGGAAACATTCAGTACTTC	many	TRBD2	TRBV20-1	TRBJ2-4
CAISDPQDRVIGELFF	TGTGCCATCAGCGACCCACAGGACAGGGTAATCGGGGAGCTGTTTTTT	few	TRBD1	TRBV10-3	TRBJ2-2
CASSYSRETQYF	TGTGCCAGCAGTTACTCCCGAGAGACCCAGTACTTC	many	.	TRBV6-6	TRBJ2-5
CASTRQGPDTEAFF	TGTGCCAGCACCCGACAGGGTCCGGACACTGAAGCTTTCTTT	many	TRBD1	TRBV6-2/TRBV6-3	TRBJ1-1
CASRPSWAGGPNNEQFF	TGTGCCAGCAGGCCTTCGTGGGCGGGAGGGCCCAACAATGAGCAGTTCTTC	many	TRBD2	TRBV7-9	TRBJ2-1
CASSQDRATLNQPQHF	TGCGCCAGCAGCCAAGATCGGGCAACTTTAAATCAGCCCCAGCATTTT	many	.	TRBV4-1	TRBJ1-5